Listed here are 14 T cell receptor beta chains from one sample, sequenced in a study of cytomegalovirus exposure and HLA in healthy donors. PCR involved 60 Vbeta and 13 Jbeta primers. TCRdb's table, derived via immunoSEQ multiplex PCR, lists solely in-frame clones and lacks some. The table has about 110,000 clones, about four fifths seen once. The sequencing input was PBMCs. Source of these receptors: a middle-aged man in good health and CMV-seronegative.

This chain uses TRBV19 with TRBJ1-1, with 7 bases matching TRBD1. This CDR3 has 13 amino acids. Germline CDR1 reads LNHDA; CDR2 reads SQIVND (reference sequence). V shed 9 bases, J shed 1 base, and the junction held 5 bases outside the gene matches. The CDR3 here is CASNRDRNTEAFF. The CDR3 bases are TGTGCCAGCAACCGGGACAGGAACACTGAAGCTTTCTTT.

This clone was observed many times. The chain employs TRBV7-6 and TRBJ1-3; D is unresolved. The CDR3 loop spans 15 amino acids. The V gene's germline CDR1 is SGHVS and CDR2 FNYEAQ. V lost 5 bases, J lost 0 bases, and 11 bases lay in between. The DNA of the CDR3 is TGTGCCAGCAGCCCCGACACAAGCTCTGGAAACACCATATATTTT. Its protein is CASSPDTSSGNTIYF.

This clone turned up a few times. This chain uses TRBV5-1 with TRBJ2-7; no clear D gene. Germline V CDR1 and CDR2: SGHRS, YFSETQ. The V end was cut by 5 bases, the J end by 1 base, with 16 bases between. CDR3 length: 15 residues. This CDR3 is CASRTLGPISYEQYF. Here the CDR3 DNA reads TGCGCCAGCAGAACCCTTGGGCCAATTTCCTACGAGCAGTACTTC.

The chain recombines TRBV5-1 with TRBJ2-7; D may be TRBD2 (5 bases). The CDR3 covers 14 residues. CDR1 is SGHRS, CDR2 YFSETQ, per germline. V was cut by 4 bases and J by 2 bases, with 13 bases left in between. The CDR3 DNA reads TGCGCCAGCAGCAACCTCGGGAACACCTACGAGCAGTACTTC. It codes for CASSNLGNTYEQYF.

The CDR3 is CAWSLGRGAFF. The CDR3, as DNA: TGTGCCTGGAGTCTGGGGCGAGGAGCTTTCTTT. The rearrangement uses TRBV30 and TRBJ1-1; TRBD1 is a possible D gene (5 bases). Germline lookup yields CDR1 GTSNPN and CDR2 SVGIG (reference sequence). CDR3 length: 11 residues. The V end was cut by 2 bases, the J end by 10 bases, with 11 bases between.

As to this clone: The junction differs from germline at one of its ends, possibly a read error. The chain couples TRBV7-7 to TRBJ2-5; 8 bases fit TRBD1. CDR1 and CDR2 from the germline V gene are SSHAT and FNYEAQ (reference sequence). This CDR3 is 14 amino acids long. The CDR3 sequence is CASSLAGGEETQYF. The CDR3, as DNA: TGTGCTAGCAGCTTAGCAGGGGGCGAAGAGACCCAGTACTTC.

V is TRBV4-1 and J is TRBJ2-3; possibly TRBD1 for D (6 bases). Germline V lookup: CDR1 MGHRA, CDR2 YSYEKL. The CDR3 loop spans 15 amino acids. The V end was cut by 0 bases, the J end by 3 bases, with 10 bases between. CDR3: CASSQEHRVTDTQYF. Here the CDR3 DNA reads TGCGCCAGCAGCCAAGAGCACAGGGTGACAGATACGCAGTATTTT.

This chain uses TRBV4-3 with TRBJ2-3; TRBD1 matches 8 bases. The CDR3 is 16 amino acids. Germline V gene lookup returns CDR1 LGHNA and CDR2 YSLEER. Losses at the gene ends were 1 base for V and 0 bases for J; bases not matched to a gene: 3. The CDR3 nucleotides are TGCGCCAGCAGCCAAGGACAGGGGAGTAGCACAGATACGCAGTATTTT. Its translation: CASSQGQGSSTDTQYF.

This clone was detected only a few times. The gene calls are TRBV5-1 and TRBJ2-1; perhaps TRBD1 as D (6 bases). CDR1 and CDR2 from the germline V gene are SGHRS and YFSETQ. The CDR3 contains 16 residues. Trimming stripped 4 bases from V and 7 bases from J, with 21 bases between. CDR3 nucleotides: TGCGCCAGCAGCCGTCTGCAGGACAGAGAGGGTAATGAGCAGTTCTTC. Translation: CASSRLQDREGNEQFF.

The chain couples TRBV6-5 to TRBJ2-3; the D is unclear. This CDR3 is 13 amino acids long. V gave up 6 bases and J gave up 6 bases, with 13 bases separating them. CDR1 and CDR2 from the germline V gene are MNHEY and SVGAGI. This CDR3 reads CASSLVEEDTQYF. In nucleotides, the CDR3 is TGTGCCAGCAGCCTCGTTGAGGAGGATACGCAGTATTTT.

The chain uses TRBV19 and TRBJ2-6; 7 bases line up with TRBD1. This CDR3 comprises 19 residues. Germline V lookup: CDR1 LNHDA, CDR2 SQIVND (reference sequence). J lost 0 bases, V lost 3 bases, and 11 bases had no gene match. CDR3 in amino acids: CASSIMSGQRRSGANVLTF. Written as DNA, the CDR3 is TGTGCCAGTAGTATCATGTCGGGACAGCGCCGCTCTGGGGCCAACGTCCTGACTTTC.

This chain connects TRBV27 to TRBJ2-1, with a possible D match to TRBD1 (5 bases). CDR3 length: 13 amino acids. V shed 5 bases and J shed 5 bases, with 10 bases lying between them. The V gene's germline CDR1 is MNHEY and CDR2 SMNVEV (reference sequence). The CDR3 loop is CASSLTENNEQFF. In nucleotides, the CDR3 is TGTGCCAGCAGTCTGACAGAAAACAATGAGCAGTTCTTC.

This clone was recorded only once. V gene TRBV10-3 combines with J gene TRBJ2-7; TRBD1 is a possible D gene (6 bases). V was cut by 3 bases and J by 3 bases, with 12 bases left in between. Germline loops: CDR1 ENHRY, CDR2 SYGVKD. CDR3 size: 14 residues. In DNA form, the CDR3 reads TGTGCCATCAGTGACGTGGACAGCGGCTACGAGCAGTACTTC. Protein product: CAISDVDSGYEQYF.

The gene calls are TRBV4-1 and TRBJ2-1; D remains ambiguous. Germline lookup yields CDR1 MGHRA and CDR2 YSYEKL. The CDR3 length is 15 residues. Between the trimmed V and J ends, which lost 0 bases and 9 bases, there was a span of 15 bases. The CDR3: CASSQELLSAGEQFF. CDR3 bases: TGCGCCAGCAGCCAAGAGCTACTTTCCGCCGGTGAGCAGTTCTTC.